This TCR beta chain was observed in a study of blood T cell repertoires in COVID-19. Study-level background: Samples taken during acute and convalescent COVID-19 were collected in the United States, Italy and Spain. The cDNA or gDNA used as material had been derived from T cells, B-cell-depleted T cells, or PBMCs.

Original methodology: Reference gene primer amplification gave nucleated cell count estimates. The assay was immunoSEQ multiplex PCR, and TCRdb's table has in-frame clones only and misses some. The D gene and trimming were derived from the DNA, and the V and J assignments and clone size from that table. The table includes about 60,000 clones, about 91% detected once. V lost 3 bases, J lost 4 bases, and 18 bases lay in between. The CDR3 sequence is 16 residues long. Germline CDR1 reads SGHTA; CDR2 reads FQGTGA. This chain links TRBV7-3 with TRBJ1-1; D is unresolved. Material: peripheral blood. This sequence was found in a woman aged 55-70 years with active COVID-19. The CDR3 coding sequence is TGTGCCAGCAGCTTTTGGCGGCTAGGGCGGGGCACTGAAGCTTTCTTT. It codes for CASSFWRLGRGTEAFF.